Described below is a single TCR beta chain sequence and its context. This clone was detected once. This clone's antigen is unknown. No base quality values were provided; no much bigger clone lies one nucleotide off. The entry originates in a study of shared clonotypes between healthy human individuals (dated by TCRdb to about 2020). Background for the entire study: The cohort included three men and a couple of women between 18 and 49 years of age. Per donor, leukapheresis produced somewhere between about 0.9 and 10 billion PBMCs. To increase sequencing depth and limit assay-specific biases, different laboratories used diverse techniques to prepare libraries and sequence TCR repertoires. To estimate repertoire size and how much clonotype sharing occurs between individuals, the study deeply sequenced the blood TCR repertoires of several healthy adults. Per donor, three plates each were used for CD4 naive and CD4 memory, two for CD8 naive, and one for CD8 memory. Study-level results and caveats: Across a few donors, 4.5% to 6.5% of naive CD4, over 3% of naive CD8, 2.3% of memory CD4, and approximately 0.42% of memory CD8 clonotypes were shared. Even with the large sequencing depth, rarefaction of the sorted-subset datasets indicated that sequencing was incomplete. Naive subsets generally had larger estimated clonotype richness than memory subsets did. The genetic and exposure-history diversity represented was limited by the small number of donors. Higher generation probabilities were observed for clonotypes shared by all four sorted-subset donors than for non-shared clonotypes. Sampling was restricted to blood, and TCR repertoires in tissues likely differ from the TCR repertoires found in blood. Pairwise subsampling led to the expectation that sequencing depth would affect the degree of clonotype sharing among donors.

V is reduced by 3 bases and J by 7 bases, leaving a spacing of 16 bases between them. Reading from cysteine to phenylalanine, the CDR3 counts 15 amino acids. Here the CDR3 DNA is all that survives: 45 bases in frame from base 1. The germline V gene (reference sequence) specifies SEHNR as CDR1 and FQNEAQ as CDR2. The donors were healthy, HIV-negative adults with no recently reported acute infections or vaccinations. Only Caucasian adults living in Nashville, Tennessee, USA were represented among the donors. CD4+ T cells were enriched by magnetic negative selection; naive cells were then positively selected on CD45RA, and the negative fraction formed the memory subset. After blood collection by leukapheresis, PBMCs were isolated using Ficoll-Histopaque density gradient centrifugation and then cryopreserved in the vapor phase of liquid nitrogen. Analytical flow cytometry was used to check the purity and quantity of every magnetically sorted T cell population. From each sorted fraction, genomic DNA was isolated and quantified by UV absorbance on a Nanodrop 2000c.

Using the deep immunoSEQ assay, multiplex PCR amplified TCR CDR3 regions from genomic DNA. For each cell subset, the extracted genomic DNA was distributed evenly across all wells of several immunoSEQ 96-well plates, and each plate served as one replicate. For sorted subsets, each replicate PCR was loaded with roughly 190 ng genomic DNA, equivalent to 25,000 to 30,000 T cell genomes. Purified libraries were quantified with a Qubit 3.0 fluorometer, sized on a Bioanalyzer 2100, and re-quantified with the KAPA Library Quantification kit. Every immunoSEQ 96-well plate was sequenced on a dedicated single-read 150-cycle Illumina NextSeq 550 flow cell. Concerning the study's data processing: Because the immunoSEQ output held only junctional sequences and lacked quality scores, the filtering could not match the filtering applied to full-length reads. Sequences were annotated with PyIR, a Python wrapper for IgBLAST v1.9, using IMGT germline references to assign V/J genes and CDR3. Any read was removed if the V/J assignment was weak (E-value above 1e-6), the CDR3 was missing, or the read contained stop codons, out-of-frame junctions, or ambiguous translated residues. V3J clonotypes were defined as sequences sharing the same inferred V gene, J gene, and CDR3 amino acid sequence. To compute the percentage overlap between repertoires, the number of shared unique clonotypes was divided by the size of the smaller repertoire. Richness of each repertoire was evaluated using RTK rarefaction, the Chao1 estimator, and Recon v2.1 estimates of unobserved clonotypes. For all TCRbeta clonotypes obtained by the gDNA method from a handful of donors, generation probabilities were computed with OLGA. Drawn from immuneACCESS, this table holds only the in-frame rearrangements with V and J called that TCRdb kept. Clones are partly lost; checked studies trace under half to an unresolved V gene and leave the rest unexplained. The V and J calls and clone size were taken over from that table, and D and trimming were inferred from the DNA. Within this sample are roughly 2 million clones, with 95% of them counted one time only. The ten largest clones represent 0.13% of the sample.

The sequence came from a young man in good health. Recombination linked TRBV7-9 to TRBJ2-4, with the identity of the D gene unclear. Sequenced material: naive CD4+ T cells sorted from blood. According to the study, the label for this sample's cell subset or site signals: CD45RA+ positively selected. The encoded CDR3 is CASSLAKPLGNIQYF. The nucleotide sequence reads TGTGCCAGCAGCTTGGCTAAACCCCTCGGGAACATTCAGTACTTC.